The sequence of this T cell receptor (beta chain) was determined in a study of cytomegalovirus exposure and HLA in healthy donors. Study-wide points: The likely explanation for a cluster of highly shared sequence variants was sequencing artifact. An analysis done earlier found most TCR beta V segments productive about 90% or about 30% of the time. Rarity characterized most TCR sequences, yet some public TCRs appeared in many donors. Serostatus for CMV was the only available immune exposure information.

Looked up from germline, CDR1 is SGHRS and CDR2 is YFSETQ. V was clipped by 4 bases and J by 3 bases; unmatched bases: 6. The CDR3 is 16 residues long. Points on this clone: Its antigen is unidentified.

PCR involved 60 Vbeta and 13 Jbeta primers. Clones were sequenced by immunoSEQ multiplex PCR, and TCRdb holds only the in-frame ones, with some missing. The sample's table shows 100,000 to 150,000 clones. Sequenced input: PBMCs. This chain connects TRBV5-1 to TRBJ2-1; 11 positions match TRBD2. This clonotype originated in a man between 18 and 29 years old in good health and CMV-seronegative. The CDR3 DNA is TGCGCCAGCAGCGTCGGGGGACTAGCGGACTACAATGAGCAGTTCTTC. This encodes CASSVGGLADYNEQFF.